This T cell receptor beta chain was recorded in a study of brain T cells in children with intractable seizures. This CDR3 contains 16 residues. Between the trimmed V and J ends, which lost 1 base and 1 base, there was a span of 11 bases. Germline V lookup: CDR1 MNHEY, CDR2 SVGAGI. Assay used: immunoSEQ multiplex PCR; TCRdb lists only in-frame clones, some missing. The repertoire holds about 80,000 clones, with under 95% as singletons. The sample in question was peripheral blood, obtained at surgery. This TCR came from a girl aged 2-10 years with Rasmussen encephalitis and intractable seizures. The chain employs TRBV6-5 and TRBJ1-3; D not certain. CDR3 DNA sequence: TGTGCCAGCAGTTACTTCCCACCAGATTCTGGAAACACCATATATTTT. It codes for CASSYFPPDSGNTIYF.